The subject of this entry is one TCR beta chain. The sample belongs to a study of graft-versus-host responses after intestinal transplantation. As for the study in general: Among the recipients, all got anti-thymocyte globulin induction and then tacrolimus and steroids for around 3 years. General study findings and limits: Early HvG declines after transplant were associated with peak circulating GvH clone levels. Some GvH clones were seen earlier in gut or blood, suggesting intestinal origin.

The CDR3 runs to 16 residues. Germline V lookup: CDR1 SGHTS, CDR2 YDEGEE. Trimming cost V 0 bases and J 1 base, with 12 bases left between them. Here immunoSEQ multiplex PCR was the method, and the copy in TCRdb shows in-frame clones only, minus some. The sample includes around 25,000 clones, just under 40% of them seen just once. The responders that had proliferated, CFSE-low CD3+CD4+ and CD3+CD8+ cells, were sorted after the reaction. The TCR sequence derives from a human patient who received an intestinal transplant. This chain joins TRBV5-8 and TRBJ2-3, with D unclear. The material was alloreactive CD4+ T cells from a mixed lymphocyte reaction culture, obtained before intestinal transplant. This sample's subset: CFSE-low proliferating T cells sorted from roughly six-day pre-transplant mixed lymphocyte reaction (GvH or HvG direction). DNA for the CDR3: TGTGCCAGCAGCTTGGGGCTCTTTGTCCGCACAGATACGCAGTATTTT. It yields the protein CASSLGLFVRTDTQYF.